This note documents a single T cell receptor beta chain sequence. Here immunoSEQ multiplex PCR was the method, and the copy in TCRdb shows in-frame clones only, minus some. The data contain tens of thousands of clones, around 85% of them singletons. Germline-derived CDR1 and CDR2 are SEHNR and FQNEAQ (reference sequence). The CDR3 sequence is 14 residues long. V dropped 1 base and J dropped 7 bases, with 11 bases sitting between them. The sample is drawn from a study of technical replicates of blood from a few donors. The chain employs TRBV7-9 and TRBJ1-5, with D perhaps TRBD1 (5 bases). The sequenced sample consisted of PBMCs. The clonotype was recovered from a human donor in good health. Some clones in this sample may be carry-over from other donors' samples. The CDR3 bases are TGTGCCAGCAGCTTAGAGGGGTATGGACAGCCCCAGCATTTT. Encoded protein: CASSLEGYGQPQHF.